Below are 27 T cell receptor beta chains sequenced from a single sample in a study of CD8 T cells in Susac syndrome. About 0.5 to 1 ug RNA was reverse transcribed with random hexamers. TCRdb re-called the immunoSEQ multiplex PCR reads through MiXCR, storing one row per CDR3 protein. Of almost 450,000 distinct CDR3 sequences in the sample, more than 70% were seen once. Sequencing was performed on CD8+ T cells from PBMCs. These receptors were taken from a human donor with multiple sclerosis.

The rearrangement links TRBV12-2 to TRBJ1-5; the table's D gene call, TRBD1, was not cross checked with the DNA. TRBV12-2 is labeled a pseudogene. The CDR3 runs to 15 residues. CDR3 sequence (DNA): TGTGCAAGTCGCTCCACAGGGGGCGGGAGGCAGCCCCAGCATTTT. Protein sequence: CASRSTGGGRQPQHF.

The chain combines TRBV12-3 or TRBV12-4 with TRBJ2-1, with D perhaps matching TRBD2 (5 bases). Deletions cut 7 bases from V and 0 bases from J, with 10 bases between. The CDR3 covers 14 residues. The CDR3 coding sequence is TGTGCCAGCAACTCCCGGGACTCCTACAATGAGCAGTTCTTC. Residues: CASNSRDSYNEQFF.

The J gene is TRBJ1-1, the V gene TRBV9; TRBD1 aligns across 7 bases. Germline CDR1 and CDR2: SGDLS and YYNGEE. This CDR3 has 14 amino acids. After removal of 3 bases from V and 0 bases from J, the junction contained 2 bases not matched to a gene. The CDR3 loop reads CASSDQGVNTEAFF. The CDR3 DNA is TGTGCCAGCAGCGACCAGGGGGTGAACACTGAAGCTTTCTTT.

This chain connects TRBV2 to TRBJ1-1; D uncertain. This CDR3 has 11 residues. Trimming removed 3 bases from V and 7 bases from J, with 6 bases in between. CDR1 and CDR2 from the germline V gene are SNHLY and FYNNEI. The CDR3 loop reads CASSEGYEAFF. In DNA, the CDR3 is TGTGCCAGCAGTGAGGGATATGAAGCTTTCTTT.

The chain has TRBV6-1 and TRBJ2-1; 8 bases are shared with TRBD2. The CDR3 extends over 15 amino acids. V was clipped by 2 bases and J by 8 bases; unmatched bases: 8. Germline V gene data show CDR1 as MNHNS and CDR2 as SASEGT. As DNA, the CDR3 is TGTGCCAGCAGTGAATTCGGGACTAGTTTTGATGAGCAGTTCTTC. This gives the protein CASSEFGTSFDEQFF.

This chain joins TRBV30 and TRBJ2-7; D is undetermined. Trimming pared 5 bases from V and 2 bases from J, leaving 16 bases between. The germline gives CDR1 GTSNPN, CDR2 SVGIG (reference sequence). This CDR3 region has 14 residues. CDR3 sequence (DNA): TGTGCCTGGGAGCCGACCCCAAGAGCCTACGAGCAGTACTTC. Translation: CAWEPTPRAYEQYF.

The chain carries TRBV6-5 and TRBJ2-1; D is ambiguous. V lost 8 bases and J 8 bases, leaving 13 bases between the germline ends. Germline loops: CDR1 MNHEY, CDR2 SVGAGI. CDR3 size: 12 residues. The CDR3 DNA follows: TGTGCCAGCTCCCCAGGAAACCATGAGCAGTTCTTC. It is translated as CASSPGNHEQFF.

J is TRBJ1-4 and V is TRBV4-1, with TRBD1 as a possible D gene (6 bases). The CDR3 has 13 amino acids. The germline V and J ends were trimmed by 4 bases and 8 bases, with 11 bases remaining between them. Germline V gene data show CDR1 as MGHRA and CDR2 as YSYEKL. The CDR3 region is CASSPLRGEKLFF. The CDR3, as DNA: TGCGCCAGCAGCCCCCTTAGGGGGGAAAAACTGTTTTTT.

This chain joins TRBV4-2 and TRBJ1-1, with D unclear. Germline CDR1 is LGHNA and CDR2 is YNFKEQ. The CDR3 contains 15 residues. With 1 base removed from V and 1 base from J, the gap between germline ends came to 10 bases. The CDR3 nucleotides are TGTGCCAGCAGCCAAGTCGAAAACCGGAACACTGAAGCTTTCTTT. Translated, it gives CASSQVENRNTEAFF.

V is TRBV5-1 and J is TRBJ2-7; D call uncertain. V gave up 0 bases and J gave up 5 bases, with 12 bases separating them. CDR1 SGHRS and CDR2 YFSETQ come from the germline V gene. This CDR3 has 14 residues. This chain's CDR3 is CASSLALGRNEQYF. The CDR3 DNA follows: TGCGCCAGCAGCTTGGCCCTAGGGCGGAACGAGCAGTACTTC.

This chain uses TRBV20-1 with TRBJ1-1, with D possibly being TRBD1 (5 bases). V was shortened by 0 bases and J by 4 bases, with 9 bases between the two germline ends. The germline gives CDR1 DFQATT, CDR2 SNEGSKA (reference sequence). CDR3 size: 13 residues. The CDR3 DNA follows: TGCAGTGCTAGAGATAGGGGTTTCACTGAAGCTTTCTTT. Its protein product is CSARDRGFTEAFF.

This clonotype is a singleton in its sample. This chain uses TRBV4-2 with TRBJ2-2, with 11 bases aligning to TRBD2. The J segment lost 6 bases and the V segment lost 4 bases, leaving 10 bases of the junction unmatched. The CDR3 runs 17 residues. Germline CDR1 and CDR2: LGHNA and YNFKEQ. In nucleotides, the CDR3 is TGTGCCAGCAGCCCCGGATCTAGCGGGAGGCGGGCCGGGGAGCTGTTTTTT. It translates to CASSPGSSGRRAGELFF.

The rearrangement links TRBV7-6 to TRBJ2-1; perhaps TRBD2 as D (6 bases). The CDR3 is made up of 19 amino acids. V was clipped by 5 bases and J by 3 bases, with 26 bases between them. Looked up from germline, CDR1 is SGHVS and CDR2 is FNYEAQ. CDR3 sequence reads: CASSPTVGQREAFYNEQFF. Written as DNA, the CDR3 is TGTGCCAGCAGCCCTACAGTTGGGCAGAGGGAGGCTTTCTACAATGAGCAGTTCTTC.

J is TRBJ2-7 and V is TRBV27; TRBD1 might be the D (6 bases). Germline CDR1 reads MNHEY; CDR2 reads SMNVEV (reference sequence). CDR3 length equals 14 residues. V dropped 6 bases and J dropped 7 bases, with 19 bases sitting between them. The CDR3 reads CASRPPGHYGEQYF. The DNA of the CDR3 is TGTGCCAGCAGACCCCCGGGACACTACGGAGAGCAGTACTTC.

The J gene is TRBJ2-1, the V gene TRBV29-1; 9 bases agree with TRBD1. This CDR3 has 16 residues. Germline loops: CDR1 SQVTM, CDR2 ANQGSEA. With V trimmed by 0 bases and J by 8 bases, 11 bases remained unmatched. CDR3 bases: TGCAGCGTTGAAGATCCAGACAGGGGGGGACGGGATGAGCAGTTCTTC. The encoded protein is CSVEDPDRGGRDEQFF.

This clonotype was found a few times. The gene calls are TRBV7-2 and TRBJ2-7; tentatively, D is TRBD2 (6 bases). The CDR3 runs to 14 residues. Germline values: CDR1 SGHTA, CDR2 FQGNSA. V was cut by 1 base and J by 6 bases, with 13 bases left in between. Written as DNA, the CDR3 is TGTGCCAGCAGCTTAGATCCAGGGACTGGCGAGCAGTACTTC. Encoded protein: CASSLDPGTGEQYF.

The chain recombines TRBV6-6 with TRBJ2-7; D is ambiguous. This CDR3 is 15 amino acids long. V lost 5 bases, J lost 1 base, and 15 bases lay in between. Looked up from germline, CDR1 is MNHNY and CDR2 is SVGAGI (reference sequence). CDR3: CASSTTIDGSYEQYF. CDR3 coding DNA: TGTGCCAGCAGTACCACTATAGACGGATCCTACGAGCAGTACTTC.

This sequence joins TRBV4-1 and TRBJ2-4; D is perhaps TRBD1 (6 bases). Trimming stripped 1 base from V and 1 base from J, with 14 bases between. CDR1 is MGHRA, CDR2 YSYEKL, per germline. There are 17 residues in the CDR3. In DNA form, the CDR3 reads TGCGCCAGCAGCCAAGGGTTGTTCAGGGGTGCCAAAAACATTCAGTACTTC. This translates into CASSQGLFRGAKNIQYF.

The rearrangement links TRBV30 to TRBJ1-1; D perhaps matches TRBD1 (5 bases). V lost 6 bases, J lost 3 bases, and 14 bases lay in between. The V gene's germline CDR1 is GTSNPN and CDR2 SVGIG (reference sequence). The CDR3 totals 13 residues. The CDR3 spells CACSGDGYTEAFF. The CDR3 DNA reads as TGTGCCTGCTCGGGGGACGGATACACTGAAGCTTTCTTT.

This chain uses TRBV20-1 with TRBJ2-7; the D gene is possibly TRBD1 (6 bases). CDR3 length: 14 residues. Trimming shortened V by 7 bases and J by 2 bases, and 18 bases separated the two germline ends. From germline, CDR1 is DFQATT and CDR2 SNEGSKA (reference sequence). This CDR3 is CSVATGPNTYEQYF. The CDR3 bases are TGCAGTGTTGCGACAGGTCCTAACACCTACGAGCAGTACTTC.

The chain recombines TRBV19 with TRBJ2-4; D is undetermined. Trimming stripped 3 bases from V and 6 bases from J, with 9 bases between. The germline V gene encodes CDR1 LNHDA and CDR2 SQIVND (reference sequence). This CDR3 region has 13 residues. CDR3 bases: TGTGCCAGTAGTATGGTCGCTCCAAACATTCAGTACTTC. It is translated as CASSMVAPNIQYF. Combining the CDR3 with reference TRBV19 and TRBJ2-4 gives the whole variable domain DGGITQSPKYLFRKEGQNVTLSCEQNLNHDAMYWYRQDPGQGLRLIYYSQIVNDFQKGDIAEGYSVSREKKESFPLTVTSAQKNPTAFYLCASSMVAPNIQYFGAGTRLSVL.

This rearrangement joins TRBV2 to TRBJ2-7; the D gene is possibly TRBD2 (5 bases). The CDR3 consists of 14 residues. In germline, CDR1 is SNHLY, CDR2 FYNNEI. The V and J ends lost 7 bases and 0 bases respectively, with 13 bases between them. The CDR3 DNA reads TGTGCCAGCATGGGCCAGCGGAGCTCCTACGAGCAGTACTTC. Amino acid sequence: CASMGQRSSYEQYF.

The V and J genes are TRBV7-9 and TRBJ2-1, with TRBD2 matching 9 bases. From germline, CDR1 is SEHNR and CDR2 FQNEAQ (reference sequence). V gave up 5 bases and J gave up 8 bases; unmatched junction bases: 13. CDR3 size: 16 residues. CDR3 nucleotides: TGTGCCAGCAGCCCTCCCCCCAGCGGGAGGCCGCATGAGCAGTTCTTC. This gives the protein CASSPPPSGRPHEQFF.

The rearrangement uses TRBV4-1 and TRBJ1-5; TRBD1 matches 7 bases. The CDR3 length is 14 residues. Germline V gives CDR1 MGHRA, CDR2 YSYEKL. V shed 2 bases and J 6 bases; nucleotides not matched to a gene: 4. The CDR3 loop is CASSQTGESQPQHF. The CDR3 DNA sequence: TGCGCCAGCAGCCAAACAGGGGAGAGTCAGCCCCAGCATTTT.

This clonotype appeared a single time. V is TRBV10-3 and J is TRBJ1-1, with D hard to call. The CDR3 extends over 14 amino acids. V dropped 7 bases and J dropped 1 base, with 13 bases sitting between them. Germline CDR1 reads ENHRY; CDR2 reads SYGVKD. The DNA of the CDR3 is TGTGCCATCATGAGGGCGGAATGGAACACTGAAGCTTTCTTT. Translated: CAIMRAEWNTEAFF.

This clonotype was detected only once. The chain employs TRBV4-1 and TRBJ2-2; D perhaps matches TRBD1 (5 bases). This CDR3 is built from 16 residues. In germline, CDR1 is MGHRA, CDR2 YSYEKL. The V end lost 2 bases, the J end lost 4 bases, and 14 bases lay between the germline ends. The CDR3 sequence: CASSQYPQVSTGELFF. CDR3 in DNA: TGCGCCAGCAGCCAATATCCACAGGTGTCCACCGGGGAGCTGTTTTTT.

The gene calls are TRBV4-1 and TRBJ2-7; 12 bases fit TRBD1. The CDR3 is made up of 15 amino acids. Germline loops: CDR1 MGHRA, CDR2 YSYEKL. The V segment lost 4 bases and the J segment 6 bases; nucleotides outside the gene matches: 7. The CDR3 DNA is TGCGCCAGCAGCCGGCCGGGACAGGGGGCCGTCGAGCAGTACTTC. As protein: CASSRPGQGAVEQYF.